Detailed here is one TCR beta chain. The sample belongs to a study of patients and donors after allogeneic stem cell transplantation. TCRdb called the RT-PCR reads again in MiXCR, with one record for every CDR3 protein. The sample holds 150,000 to 250,000 distinct CDR3 sequences, 41% seen once. The CDR3 is 14 residues long. Trimming took off 7 bases at V and 9 bases at J, with 22 bases between the two ends. Looked up from germline, CDR1 is SQVTM and CDR2 is ANQGSEA. Sequences were obtained from blood, either unsorted or a sorted T cell fraction (not recorded which). The clonotype was recovered from a human donor who was either an allogeneic HSCT recipient or a stem cell or donor lymphocyte infusion donor (not recorded which). It is not recorded whose cells these are; they may come from a transplant donor. The chain combines TRBV29-1 with TRBJ2-1; the D is unclear. CDR3 in amino acids: CSAFLLERSAEQFF. CDR3 nucleotides: TGCAGCGCTTTCCTTTTGGAGAGGTCGGCTGAGCAGTTCTTC.